The sequence of this T cell receptor beta chain was determined in a study of OX40 agonist ivuxolimab in advanced cancers. Profiling relied on immunoSEQ multiplex PCR, and the TCRdb table lists in-frame clones only, not all of them. The table has roughly 75,000 clones, roughly 86% seen once. The sequence derives from an adult with an advanced solid tumor such as melanoma, head and neck, liver or kidney cancer. The sample consisted of CD4+ or CD8+ T cells sorted from blood, taken in a trial of the OX40 agonist ivuxolimab.

The chain's CDR3 is CAWSSSRTSTGLGTPGYTF. DNA for the CDR3: TGTGCCTGGAGTTCCTCAAGGACGTCGACAGGGCTGGGCACGCCCGGCTACACCTTC. The V and J genes are TRBV30 and TRBJ1-2, with TRBD1 identical over 7 bases. The trim removed 2 bases at V and 8 bases at J, leaving 26 bases unmatched. CDR1 and CDR2 from the germline V gene are GTSNPN and SVGIG (reference sequence). CDR3 length equals 19 residues.